The rows below give T cell receptor beta chains drawn from one sample of a study of T-cell reconstitution after alpha-beta-depleted transplantation in children. TCRdb fed the PCR reads into MiXCR, producing one record per CDR3 protein. The sample lists roughly 48,000 distinct CDR3 sequences, approximately 6% occurring once. Sequencing was performed on PBMCs, mostly from graft donor cells, taken 60 days after TCRalphabeta/CD19-depleted stem cell transplant. The source is a female patient between 2 and 15 years old who had a stem cell transplant for aplastic anemia, so the T cells may come from the graft donor. Each CDR3 is given with its conserved first and last residue. The order of the fields is J gene, clone size, D gene, V gene, CDR3 protein, CDR3 DNA. The D gene is left open where the match is weak. The listing skips clone size in some rows; elsewhere it reads once, few, many or a size class.

>TRBJ2-7|many|NA|TRBV4-2
CASSPRGGGPSYEQYF
TGTGCCAGCAGCCCTAGAGGGGGAGGGCCCTCCTACGAGCAGTACTTC
>TRBJ2-1|many|NA|TRBV2
CASKAGHNEQFF
TGTGCCAGCAAGGCGGGGCACAATGAGCAGTTCTTC
>TRBJ1-1|many|NA|TRBV12-3/TRBV12-4
CASSQNRQANTEAFF
TGTGCCAGCAGTCAAAACCGACAGGCGAACACTGAAGCTTTCTTT
>TRBJ1-1|many|NA|TRBV20-1
CSARAPVGVEAFF
TGCAGTGCTAGAGCCCCCGTTGGGGTTGAAGCTTTCTTT
>TRBJ2-3|many|NA|TRBV12-3/TRBV12-4
CASTTGTTSTDTQYF
TGTGCCAGCACCACCGGGACAACTAGCACAGATACGCAGTATTTT
>TRBJ2-3|many|NA|TRBV5-1
CASSPDQGIITDTQYF
TGCGCCAGCAGCCCCGACCAGGGGATAATCACAGATACGCAGTATTTT
>TRBJ1-1|many|NA|TRBV20-1
CSARRDGNRNTEAFF
TGCAGTGCTCGCCGGGACGGGAATAGGAACACTGAAGCTTTCTTT
>TRBJ2-7|many|NA|TRBV5-6
CASSLTDYEQYF
TGTGCCAGCAGCTTGACAGACTACGAGCAGTACTTC
>TRBJ1-1|many|TRBD1|TRBV2
CASSIQGANTEAFF
TGTGCCAGCAGTATTCAGGGGGCGAATACTGAAGCTTTCTTT
>TRBJ2-5|NA|NA|TRBV4-3
CASSQCFRHPQETQYF
TGCGCCAGCAGCCAGTGTTTTAGACATCCCCAAGAGACCCAGTACTTC
>TRBJ2-7|many|TRBD2|TRBV7-2
CASRGLAASYEQYF
TGTGCCAGCAGGGGACTAGCGGCTAGCTACGAGCAGTACTTC
>TRBJ2-3|many|NA|TRBV28
CASSLLASGTDTQYF
TGTGCCAGCAGTTTACTCGCTTCCGGTACAGATACGCAGTATTTT
>TRBJ2-1|many|NA|TRBV5-5
CASSGRQAYNEQFF
TGTGCCAGCAGCGGGAGACAGGCGTACAATGAGCAGTTCTTC
>TRBJ1-1|many|NA|TRBV5-1
CASSFTTPSTEAFF
TGCGCCAGCAGCTTTACGACACCGAGCACTGAAGCTTTCTTT
>TRBJ2-5|many|TRBD1|TRBV10-3
CAISGGQGGETQYF
TGTGCCATCAGTGGGGGACAGGGAGGCGAGACCCAGTACTTC
>TRBJ2-7|few|TRBD1|TRBV18
CASSITRTGDYEQYF
TGTGCCAGCTCAATTACCCGGACAGGCGACTACGAGCAGTACTTC
>TRBJ2-2|few|TRBD1|TRBV25-1
CASSAGTDTGELFF
TGTGCCAGCAGCGCCGGGACAGACACCGGGGAGCTGTTTTTT
>TRBJ2-1|many|NA|TRBV4-1
CASSQGGMTSSYNEQFF
TGCGCCAGCAGCCAGGGGGGTATGACGAGCTCCTACAATGAGCAGTTCTTC
>TRBJ2-3|many|NA|TRBV6-5
CASSRPGTFSADTQYF
TGTGCCAGCAGCCGCCCCGGGACCTTCTCGGCAGATACGCAGTATTTT
>TRBJ1-5|NA|NA|TRBV28
CASNTGSQPQHF
TGTGCCAGCAATACAGGGAGTCAGCCCCAGCATTTT
>TRBJ2-1|many|NA|TRBV5-6
CASSSSNEQFF
TGTGCCAGCAGCTCGTCCAATGAGCAGTTCTTC
>TRBJ2-5|many|TRBD2|TRBV5-1
CASSAGTTRETQYF
TGCGCCAGCAGCGCCGGGACTACTAGGGAGACCCAGTACTTC
>TRBJ2-5|many|NA|TRBV4-3
CASSPRTGETQYF
TGCGCCAGCAGCCCTCGGACGGGAGAGACCCAGTACTTC
>TRBJ1-2|many|NA|TRBV5-1
CASSVNRNLNYGYTF
TGCGCCAGCAGCGTCAACCGGAACCTTAACTATGGCTACACCTTC
>TRBJ2-7|few|NA|TRBV2
CATRWTYEQYF
TGTGCCACCCGGTGGACCTACGAGCAGTACTTC
>TRBJ2-3|many|TRBD2|TRBV20-1
CSARVGFPGTSGRTDTQYF
TGCAGTGCTAGAGTGGGGTTTCCCGGGACTAGCGGGCGCACAGATACGCAGTATTTT
>TRBJ2-3|many|TRBD1|TRBV20-1
CSATGQGPYTQYF
TGCAGTGCCACGGGACAGGGACCGTATACGCAGTATTTT
>TRBJ2-7|many|NA|TRBV29-1
CSGVRNSSYEQYF
TGCAGCGGGGTCCGAAATAGCTCCTACGAGCAGTACTTC
>TRBJ2-5|many|NA|TRBV7-2
CASSFVGGGQETQYF
TGTGCCAGCAGCTTCGTGGGTGGGGGCCAAGAGACCCAGTACTTC
>TRBJ2-7|many|TRBD1|TRBV11-2
CASSFSDRGEAYEQYF
TGTGCCAGCAGCTTCTCCGACAGGGGAGAGGCCTACGAGCAGTACTTC
>TRBJ2-3|many|TRBD2|TRBV20-1
CSASVAGRTDTQYF
TGCAGTGCTAGCGTGGCCGGGAGGACAGATACGCAGTATTTT
>TRBJ1-5|NA|TRBD1|TRBV7-8
CASSMDRGRQPQHF
TGTGCCAGCAGTATGGACAGGGGCCGCCAGCCCCAGCATTTT
>TRBJ2-4|many|NA|TRBV28
CASSLIRGSNIQYF
TGTGCCAGCAGTTTGATAAGGGGAAGTAACATTCAGTACTTC
>TRBJ2-7|many|NA|TRBV27
CASSLRQDYEQYF
TGTGCCAGCAGTCTTCGACAGGACTACGAGCAGTACTTC
>TRBJ2-1|many|TRBD2|TRBV6-5
CASSKPGTSGNEQFF
TGTGCCAGCAGTAAACCCGGGACTAGCGGAAATGAGCAGTTCTTC
>TRBJ2-1|many|NA|TRBV7-6
CASSLPGVGDEQFF
TGTGCCAGCAGCTTACCGGGAGTCGGCGATGAGCAGTTCTTC
>TRBJ2-2|many|TRBD1|TRBV10-2
CASSELPGTGTGELFF
TGCGCCAGCAGTGAGTTACCCGGGACAGGGACCGGGGAGCTGTTTTTT
>TRBJ2-3|many|TRBD2|TRBV28
CASSPPGGATSTDTQYF
TGTGCCAGCAGTCCCCCGGGAGGGGCGACTAGCACAGATACGCAGTATTTT
>TRBJ2-1|many|TRBD2|TRBV28
CASSFSGRAQNEQFF
TGTGCCAGCAGTTTTAGCGGGAGGGCCCAGAATGAGCAGTTCTTC
>TRBJ2-1|many|TRBD1|TRBV20-1
CSATPTGDEQFF
TGCAGTGCCACGCCGACAGGGGATGAGCAGTTCTTC
>TRBJ2-7|many|NA|TRBV7-9
CASSPEARNGEQYF
TGTGCCAGCAGCCCCGAGGCCCGGAATGGCGAGCAGTACTTC
>TRBJ2-5|many|NA|TRBV27
CASSYRGGPSVGETQYF
TGTGCCAGCAGTTACAGGGGGGGCCCAAGTGTGGGGGAGACCCAGTACTTC
>TRBJ2-1|many|TRBD2|TRBV6-5
CASSYSLAGGLRNEQFF
TGTGCCAGCAGTTACTCCCTAGCGGGGGGGTTACGGAATGAGCAGTTCTTC
>TRBJ2-7|many|NA|TRBV28
CASRQGRDEQYF
TGTGCCAGCAGACAGGGAAGGGACGAGCAGTACTTC
>TRBJ2-1|many|NA|TRBV20-1
CSARGPGKAYNEQFF
TGCAGTGCTAGAGGCCCAGGAAAGGCCTACAATGAGCAGTTCTTC
>TRBJ2-7|many|NA|TRBV9
CASSPQGTNYEQYF
TGTGCCAGCAGCCCCCAAGGTACGAACTACGAGCAGTACTTC
>TRBJ1-1|NA|NA|TRBV2
CASSERPLNTEAFF
TGTGCCAGCAGTGAGAGGCCTCTGAACACTGAAGCTTTCTTT
>TRBJ2-7|many|TRBD2|TRBV28
CASSLGLAGGPEQYF
TGTGCCAGCAGCCTCGGACTAGCGGGAGGCCCCGAGCAGTACTTC
>TRBJ2-2|few|NA|TRBV2
CASSEGESGELFF
TGTGCCAGCAGTGAAGGGGAGAGCGGGGAGCTGTTTTTT
>TRBJ1-2|many|NA|TRBV29-1
CSVDEGNYGYTF
TGCAGCGTTGATGAGGGGAACTATGGCTACACCTTC
>TRBJ2-7|NA|NA|TRBV30
CALDLPYEQYF
TGTGCCTTGGACCTGCCGTACGAGCAGTACTTC
>TRBJ1-5|NA|NA|TRBV7-6
CASSLATNQPQHF
TGTGCCAGCAGCTTAGCGACCAATCAGCCCCAGCATTTT